The following is a T cell receptor (beta chain) sequence with its context. Its antigen is still unknown. This entry belongs to a study of T cell responses to AZD1222 COVID-19 vaccine. Findings and caveats of the study: Clonal diversity was possibly underestimated, and the donors were mostly white British, with more females. Within unmutated variant regions lay the reported targets of nearly half of spike-specific TCRs.

It was second doses at about 4 or about 12 weeks that were pooled. CDR3 length: 15 amino acids. The V gene's germline CDR1 is MGHDK and CDR2 SYGVNS. V was trimmed by 1 base and J by 9 bases, leaving 16 bases between them. Libraries were prepared by immunoSEQ multiplex PCR; TCRdb keeps only in-frame clonotypes and omits some of them. The sample lists 150,000 or so clones, approximately 91% occurring once. The source is an adult who received the AZD1222 COVID-19 vaccine. This material consisted of peripheral blood, taken 28 days after the second AZD1222 dose. This chain joins TRBV25-1 and TRBJ2-1, with TRBD2 as a possible D gene (5 bases). CDR3: CASSESPLLGLEQFF. Here the CDR3 DNA reads TGTGCCAGCAGTGAATCCCCCCTACTAGGCCTTGAGCAGTTCTTC.